Only a few counts were recorded for the clone carrying this T cell receptor (beta chain). One end of the junction is discordant with germline, which a read error may explain. TCRdb's table, derived via immunoSEQ multiplex PCR, lists solely in-frame clones and lacks some. The sample has 42,000 or so clones, about 81% seen once. The sample comes from a study of OX40 agonist ivuxolimab in advanced cancers. As for the study in general: A mean age of about 56 years, range 23 to 79, was recorded, and 80% to 90% were male.

Anyone with autoimmune disease history or systemic immunosuppression was excluded. The clonotype originates from an adult with an advanced solid tumor such as melanoma, head and neck, liver or kidney cancer. This material consisted of CD4+ or CD8+ T cells sorted from blood, taken in a trial of the OX40 agonist ivuxolimab.

CDR3 sequence: CASSQEMGTEAFF. CDR3 in DNA: TGCGCCAGCAGCCAAGAGATGGGCACTGAAGCTTTCTTT. V gene TRBV5-4 combines with J gene TRBJ1-1; D is undetermined. There are 13 residues in the CDR3. Germline V gives CDR1 SGHNT, CDR2 YYREEE (reference sequence).